Listed below are T cell receptor beta chains from one sample, sequenced in a study of blood T cell repertoires in COVID-19. The protocol was immunoSEQ multiplex PCR, while the TCRdb copy is restricted to in-frame clones and leaves out a portion. Of approximately 170,000 clones listed, around 80% are singletons. The sequenced sample was peripheral blood. The receptor set was obtained from a woman older than 75 with acute or convalescent COVID-19. CDR3s include the opening cysteine and the closing phenylalanine or tryptophan. The order of the fields is clone size, CDR3 length, J gene, D gene, V gene, CDR3 DNA, CDR3 protein. A D gene is named only where the DNA matches it firmly. Part of the rows lack a size; the others show once, few, many or a class for expanded clones.

- 13 TRBJ1-4 - TRBV29-1 TGCAGCGCTAGAGGGGGTCGACGGGAAAAACTGTTTTTT CSARGGRREKLFF
- 12 TRBJ2-3 - TRBV18 TGTGCCAGCTCAACTCGCACAGATACGCAGTATTTT CASSTRTDTQYF
- 16 TRBJ1-3 - TRBV7-9 TGTGCCAGCAGCTTAGAAGCCCGCTTTCCTGGAAACACCATATATTTT CASSLEARFPGNTIYF
- 18 TRBJ1-5 TRBD1 TRBV18 TGTGCCAGCTCACCAGGGGCCGACAGGGGATATAGCAATCAGCCCCAGCATTTT CASSPGADRGYSNQPQHF
- 16 TRBJ1-6 - TRBV7-9 TGTGCCAGCAGCTTAAACCGGGGCTCCTATAATTCACCCCTCCACTTT CASSLNRGSYNSPLHF
- 15 TRBJ2-7 TRBD1 TRBV11-2 TGTGTCAGCGCCGACAGGGAACGGTTCAGCTACGAGCAGTACTTC CVSADRERFSYEQYF
- 15 TRBJ1-4 - TRBV7-2 TGTGCCAGCAGCTTAGGGGGCCGGGGGGGCGAAAAACTGTTTTTT CASSLGGRGGEKLFF
- 15 TRBJ2-3 - TRBV5-5 TGTGCCAGCAGCTTGCCCCGGACAGCAACAGATACGCAGTATTTT CASSLPRTATDTQYF
- 13 TRBJ1-2 TRBD1 TRBV5-6 TGTGCCAGCAGCCGAGACAGGGGTCATGGCTACACCTTC CASSRDRGHGYTF
- 14 TRBJ2-7 - TRBV2 TGTGCCAGCAGACCCGGCCAGAGGTCCTACGAGCAGTACTTC CASRPGQRSYEQYF
- 14 TRBJ2-3 TRBD2 TRBV4-1 TGCGCCAGCGGCCGGCTAGCGGAGGCGGATACGCAGTATTTT CASGRLAEADTQYF
- 14 TRBJ2-3 - TRBV28 TGTGCCAGCAGTCCCCCGGGGGGCACAGATACGCAGTATTTT CASSPPGGTDTQYF
- 15 TRBJ1-5 TRBD1 TRBV19 TGTGCCAGTAGTATAAGTGACAGGGTAAATCAGCCCCAGCATTTT CASSISDRVNQPQHF
- 16 TRBJ2-5 - TRBV5-1 TGCGCCAGCAGCTGGCGGAGAACCGGGTCGAGAGAGACCCAGTACTTC CASSWRRTGSRETQYF
- 13 TRBJ1-2 - TRBV4-1 TGCGCCAGCAGCCAAACGACAGGCTATGGCTACACCTTC CASSQTTGYGYTF
- 14 TRBJ1-3 - TRBV3-1/TRBV3-2 TGTGCCAGCAGCCAGGCGGTCTACGGAAACACCATATATTTT CASSQAVYGNTIYF
- 15 TRBJ2-3 TRBD2 TRBV29-1 TGCAGCGCTGGTAGGGGACTAGCAAGCACAGATACGCAGTATTTT CSAGRGLASTDTQYF
- 19 TRBJ2-5 TRBD2 TRBV15 TGTGCCACCAGCAGAGTGATGTATCGGGGGGGCGGTAATCAAGAGACCCAGTACTTC CATSRVMYRGGGNQETQYF
- 17 TRBJ2-7 TRBD1 TRBV7-9 TGTGCCAGCAGTCCACCCGACTCGGACAGGGGCAGCTACGAGCAGTACTTC CASSPPDSDRGSYEQYF
- 15 TRBJ1-6 - TRBV11-2 TGTGCCAGCAGCTTAGATCGGCAGGGAGGATCACCCCTCCACTTT CASSLDRQGGSPLHF
- 13 TRBJ2-1 - TRBV5-1 TGCGCCAGCAGCTTGGGGCAATACAATGAGCAGTTCTTC CASSLGQYNEQFF
- 13 TRBJ2-1 - TRBV4-2 TGTGCCAGCAGCCAAGGGCGGGCTAATGAGCAGTTCTTC CASSQGRANEQFF
- 19 TRBJ1-2 - TRBV4-1 TGCGCCAGCAGCCAAGATGTTTTGGGGTATTGGCAGGGTCGATATGGCTACACCTTC CASSQDVLGYWQGRYGYTF
- 15 TRBJ2-1 - TRBV4-2 TGTGCCAGCAGCCAAGACGGACAGCCCTACAATGAGCAGTTCTTC CASSQDGQPYNEQFF
- 14 TRBJ2-3 TRBD2 TRBV19 TGTGCCAGTACAGCTAGCGGGAGAGTCGGTACGCAGTATTTT CASTASGRVGTQYF
- 16 TRBJ2-7 TRBD1 TRBV15 TGTGCCACCAGCGGAGACCGGGACAGGGGTTCCTACGAGCAGTACTTC CATSGDRDRGSYEQYF
- 15 TRBJ2-7 TRBD2 TRBV6-5 TGTGCCAGCGTAACGAAAAGCGGGAGTTATTACGAGCAGTACTTC CASVTKSGSYYEQYF
- 16 TRBJ1-5 - TRBV6-5 TGTGCCAGCAGTTACTCAGGGGCAGGGGGCAATCAGCCCCAGCATTTT CASSYSGAGGNQPQHF
- 17 TRBJ2-1 - TRBV5-4 TGTGCCAGCAGCTTGAGATTAGTGGGAGGATCCCTCGATGAGCAGTTCTTC CASSLRLVGGSLDEQFF
few 16 TRBJ2-3 - TRBV19 TGTGCCAGTAGTAACCCGGCCTCAGGGCATGATGATACGCAGTATTTT CASSNPASGHDDTQYF
- 14 TRBJ2-7 TRBD1 TRBV18 TGTGCCAGCTCCTACCGAGGGGGCCCCGGCGAGCAGTACTTC CASSYRGGPGEQYF
- 15 TRBJ2-1 - TRBV2 TGTGCCAGCAACAGCCAGGCAAGCTCCTACAATGAGCAGTTCTTC CASNSQASSYNEQFF
- 13 TRBJ1-6 - TRBV27 TGTGCCAGCAGTTTTCGAGAGAATTCACCCCTCCACTTT CASSFRENSPLHF
- 11 TRBJ2-3 - TRBV19 TGTGCCAGTAGTCCGGGATATACGCAGTATTTT CASSPGYTQYF
- 17 TRBJ2-5 TRBD1 TRBV6-2/TRBV6-3 TGTGCCAGCAGTTCGCTTATCCCGACAGGGGCGATGGAGACCCAGTACTTC CASSSLIPTGAMETQYF
- 15 TRBJ2-1 TRBD2 TRBV5-4 TGTGCCAGCAGCTTGGGGCTAGCGGCGAACAATGAGCAGTTCTTC CASSLGLAANNEQFF
- 15 TRBJ2-1 - TRBV5-1 TGCGCCAGCAGCCGGGAAAGTTGGACGTTAAGTGAGCAGTTCTTC CASSRESWTLSEQFF
- 15 TRBJ2-7 TRBD2 TRBV6-2/TRBV6-3 TGTGCCAGCAGTTATGCTAGCGGGCGTTTCTACGAGCAGTACTTC CASSYASGRFYEQYF
- 11 TRBJ1-2 - TRBV6-2/TRBV6-3 TGTGCCAGCAGTTCTTACTATGGCTACACCTTC CASSSYYGYTF
- 14 TRBJ1-2 - TRBV19 TGTGCCAGTAGCTTGACAGCCGTTAACTATGGCTACACCTTC CASSLTAVNYGYTF
- 14 TRBJ2-7 TRBD1 TRBV29-1 TGCAGCGTTGGGGGGACAGGGACCGCTGGGGAGCAGTACTTC CSVGGTGTAGEQYF
- 16 TRBJ2-2 TRBD2 TRBV7-9 TGTGCCAGCAGCGGCGGACTAGCGGGAGTTACCGGGGAGCTGTTTTTT CASSGGLAGVTGELFF
- 15 TRBJ2-5 TRBD1 TRBV9 TGTGCCAGCAGCGCCACAGGGGGCCGGGAGGAGACCCAGTACTTC CASSATGGREETQYF
- 18 TRBJ1-2 - TRBV28 TGTGCCAGCAGTTCCTTCTCTTTCGACAGGCTTGACCGTTTTGGCTACACCTTC CASSSFSFDRLDRFGYTF
- 15 TRBJ1-1 - TRBV5-1 TGCGCCAGCAGCTTGAAACAGGGAAGGGTTACTGAAGCTTTCTTT CASSLKQGRVTEAFF
- 18 TRBJ2-7 - TRBV21-1 TGTGCCAGCAGCAAAGAAACTTATCCGGGACAGGGTAACTACGAGCAGTACTTC CASSKETYPGQGNYEQYF
- 13 TRBJ1-1 - TRBV2 TGTGCCAGCAGTGTAGGGACTCGATTAAAAGCTTTCTTT CASSVGTRLKAFF
- 16 TRBJ1-1 - TRBV5-4 TGTGCCAGCAGCTTGATAAGGGCAGGGATGAGGACTGAAGCTTTCTTT CASSLIRAGMRTEAFF
- 15 TRBJ1-5 - TRBV9 TGTGCCAGCAGCGTAGGTAGGGGAATGAACCAGCCCCAGCATTTT CASSVGRGMNQPQHF
- 15 TRBJ2-1 TRBD1 TRBV2 TGTGCCAATTTAAACAGGGGAAGCTCCTACAATGAGCAGTTCTTC CANLNRGSSYNEQFF
- 12 TRBJ2-7 - TRBV7-2 TGTGCCAGCAGCTTATCAGGTTTGGAGCAGTACTTC CASSLSGLEQYF
- 15 TRBJ1-2 - TRBV9 TGTGCCAGCAGCGTAGATCCGGGGTCGAACTATGGCTACACCTTC CASSVDPGSNYGYTF
few 13 TRBJ1-4 TRBD1 TRBV9 TGTGCCAGCAGCCGACAGGGAGGTGAAAAACTGTTTTTT CASSRQGGEKLFF
- 13 TRBJ2-2 - TRBV7-2 TGTGCCAGCAGCTTGAGTGCGGTCGGGGAGCTGTTTTTT CASSLSAVGELFF
- 16 TRBJ2-1 - TRBV5-1 TGCGCCAGCAGCTTGACGGAAATCAGGGGGGTAAATGAGCAGTTCTTC CASSLTEIRGVNEQFF
- 15 TRBJ2-5 - TRBV11-2 TGTGCCAGCAGCTTAGGACTGCTAAACCAAGAGACCCAGTACTTC CASSLGLLNQETQYF
few 17 TRBJ2-1 - TRBV6-6 TGTGCCAGCAGTCCTAGAGGCCTATTGAGCTCCTACAATGAGCAGTTCTTC CASSPRGLLSSYNEQFF
- 16 TRBJ2-1 TRBD2 TRBV27 TGTGCCAGCAGTTTAAAGCCCCTAGCGGGCTACAATGAGCAGTTCTTC CASSLKPLAGYNEQFF
few 15 TRBJ2-3 - TRBV7-9 TGTGCCAGCAGCCCCGACGGGGGTCGCACAGATACGCAGTATTTT CASSPDGGRTDTQYF
- 15 TRBJ1-4 - TRBV5-5 TGTGCCAGCAGCTTTAGTGGGGGCCTCAATGAAAAACTGTTTTTT CASSFSGGLNEKLFF